The text below deals with one TCR beta chain. The junction had 5 bases not matched to a gene; V was cut back by 2 bases and J by 4 bases. The CDR3 totals 16 residues. The germline gives CDR1 LNHNV, CDR2 YYDKDF (reference sequence). This entry belongs to a study of T cell responses to AZD1222 COVID-19 vaccine. Profiling relied on immunoSEQ multiplex PCR, and the TCRdb table lists in-frame clones only, not all of them. The sample shows approximately 110,000 clones, 88% of them seen only once. The clonotype was recovered from an adult in good health. The sequences come from peripheral blood, collected on day 0 of AZD1222 vaccination. This rearrangement joins TRBV15 to TRBJ2-2; 9 positions match TRBD2. The CDR3 DNA is TGTGCCACCAGCAGAACGCGGGGGGGAGGCACCGGGGAGCTGTTTTTT. This gives the protein CATSRTRGGGTGELFF.